This T cell receptor beta chain was obtained from a study of identical twins. The study, taken as a whole, reports: Within cord blood, abundant beta clonotypes carried fewer insertions, but memory repertoires showed no such trend.

There are 12 residues in the CDR3. The trim removed 6 bases at V and 8 bases at J, leaving 3 bases unmatched. Germline assignment: CDR1 MDHEN and CDR2 SYDVKM. TCRdb processed the 5' RACE reads anew with MiXCR; each CDR3 protein has one entry. This table holds about 890,000 distinct CDR3 sequences, 9% to 15% found once. This clonotype was recorded a few times. Its antigen is unidentified. These data were also filed under a second study, of yellow fever vaccine responses in identical twins. From that second work: Twins reportedly showed a vaccine T cell response that seemed partly convergent and partly personalized.

The TCR originated in a woman between 18 and 30 years old in good health. The sequencing input was PBMCs. The chain combines TRBV28 with TRBJ1-2; TRBD1 aligns across 10 bases. The CDR3 here is CASRTGGSGYTF. The CDR3 region has the DNA TGTGCCAGCAGGACAGGGGGCTCGGGCTACACCTTC.